Listed below are T cell receptor beta chains from one sample, sequenced in a study of blood T cell repertoires in COVID-19. Measured with immunoSEQ multiplex PCR; TCRdb has only the in-frame clones, and not every one. The sample has about 170,000 clones; approximately 85% are singletons. Material for sequencing was peripheral blood. The receptor source for this set is a man aged 60-69 years who had recovered from COVID-19. CDR3s include the opening cysteine and the closing phenylalanine or tryptophan. D genes are given only for firm matches. Rows give clone size only sometimes, using once, few, many, or a class for an expanded clone.

j_call d_call clone_size v_call cdr3_nt cdr3_aa
TRBJ2-4 TRBD1 . TRBV30 TGTGCCTGGAGCGCGGACAGGGGACCGGGGAGAAACATTCAGTACTTC CAWSADRGPGRNIQYF
TRBJ1-2 TRBD1 once TRBV19 TGTGCCAGTAGTCCAGGACAGGGCATAGGGATTGCTGGCTACACCTTC CASSPGQGIGIAGYTF
TRBJ2-7 . . TRBV2 TGTGCCAGCAGTGAAGCCGGGGTTACCTACGAGCAGTACTTC CASSEAGVTYEQYF
TRBJ1-2 TRBD1 . TRBV19 TGTGCCAGTAGTAACCCAGGGACAGGAGTACGATATGGCTACACCTTC CASSNPGTGVRYGYTF
TRBJ2-2 TRBD1 . TRBV24-1 TGTGCCACCAGTGATTGGAGGAACAGGGGGTCCGGGGAGCTGTTTTTT CATSDWRNRGSGELFF
TRBJ1-4 . . TRBV18 TGTGCCAGCTCACCGTTGACAGGAGTCAATGAAAAACTGTTTTTT CASSPLTGVNEKLFF
TRBJ2-5 TRBD1 . TRBV7-9 TGTGCCAGCAGCCCCAGGGGGCTGGGAGAGACCCAGTACTTC CASSPRGLGETQYF
TRBJ1-6 . . TRBV3-1/TRBV3-2 TGTGCCAGCCAGGGACTACAGGCCTATAATTCACCCCTCCACTTT CASQGLQAYNSPLHF
TRBJ1-4 . . TRBV19 TGTGCCAGTAGTATCGTAGGAGCTAATGAAAAACTGTTTTTT CASSIVGANEKLFF
TRBJ1-6 TRBD1 . TRBV5-6 TGTGCCAGCAGCTGGGACAGGGCGAATTCACCCCTCCACTTT CASSWDRANSPLHF
TRBJ2-1 . . TRBV20-1 TGCAGTGCTAGTCTTTTGGGGGCGCGTTACAATGAGCAGTTCTTC CSASLLGARYNEQFF
TRBJ2-5 . . TRBV4-1 TGCGCCAGCAGCCAACTCCTTAAAGAGACCCAGTACTTC CASSQLLKETQYF
TRBJ2-5 . . TRBV3-1/TRBV3-2 TGTGCCAGCGCTACTCGGGATGAGACCCAGTACTTC CASATRDETQYF
TRBJ2-3 TRBD2 . TRBV3-1/TRBV3-2 TGTGCCAGCAGCCTTGGGACTAGCGGGGGGGAAGCGCAGTATTTT CASSLGTSGGEAQYF
TRBJ2-5 TRBD1 . TRBV30 TGTGCCTGGAGTGTAGGGACAGGCTACGAGACCCAGTACTTC CAWSVGTGYETQYF
TRBJ1-2 . . TRBV30 TGTGCCTGGAGTAATCCCCCGGGGGAGGATGGCTACACCTTC CAWSNPPGEDGYTF
TRBJ2-1 . . TRBV5-4 TGTGCCAGCAGCCCCGGAGCAGGGGTTTACAATGAGCAGTTCTTC CASSPGAGVYNEQFF
TRBJ1-1 . . TRBV7-8 TGTGCCAGCAGCTTACCCGTTAGGGTGGAGGACACTGAAGCTTTCTTT CASSLPVRVEDTEAFF
TRBJ2-2 . few TRBV12-3/TRBV12-4 TGTGCCAGCACCACGACTCCCGGGGAGCTGTTTTTT CASTTTPGELFF
TRBJ1-3 TRBD1 few TRBV5-4 TGTGCCAGCAGCTTCTGGACAGGGGGTAGTGGAAACACCATATATTTT CASSFWTGGSGNTIYF